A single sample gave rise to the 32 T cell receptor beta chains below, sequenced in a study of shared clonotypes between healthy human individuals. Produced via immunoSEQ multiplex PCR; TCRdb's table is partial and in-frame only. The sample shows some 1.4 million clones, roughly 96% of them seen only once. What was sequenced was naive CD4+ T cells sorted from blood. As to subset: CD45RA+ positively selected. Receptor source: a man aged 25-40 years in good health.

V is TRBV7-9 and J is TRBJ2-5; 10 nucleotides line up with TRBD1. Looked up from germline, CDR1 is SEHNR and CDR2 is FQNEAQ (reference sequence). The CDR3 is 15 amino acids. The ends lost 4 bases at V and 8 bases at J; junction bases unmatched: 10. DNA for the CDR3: TGTGCCAGCAGCTCCTCCCGGACAGGGGGAAACACCCAGTACTTC. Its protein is CASSSSRTGGNTQYF.

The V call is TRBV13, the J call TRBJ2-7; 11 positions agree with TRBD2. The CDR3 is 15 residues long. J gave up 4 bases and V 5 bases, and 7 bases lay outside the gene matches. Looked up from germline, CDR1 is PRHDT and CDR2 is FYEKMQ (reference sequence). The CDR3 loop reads CASSLRTSGSYEQYF. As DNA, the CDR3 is TGTGCCAGCAGCCTCCGAACTAGCGGGAGTTACGAGCAGTACTTC.

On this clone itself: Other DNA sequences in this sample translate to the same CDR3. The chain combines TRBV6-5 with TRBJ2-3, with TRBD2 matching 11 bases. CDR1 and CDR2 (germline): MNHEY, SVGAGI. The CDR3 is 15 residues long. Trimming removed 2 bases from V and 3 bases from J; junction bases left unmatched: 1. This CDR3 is CASSYLAGGTDTQYF. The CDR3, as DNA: TGTGCCAGCAGTTACCTAGCGGGGGGAACAGATACGCAGTATTTT.

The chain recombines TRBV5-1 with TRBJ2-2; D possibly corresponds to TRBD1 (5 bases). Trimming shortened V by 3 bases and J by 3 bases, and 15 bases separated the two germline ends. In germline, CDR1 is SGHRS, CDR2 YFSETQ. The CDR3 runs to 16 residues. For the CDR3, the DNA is TGCGCCAGCAGCTCGATGGGGAAAGGGGACACCGGGGAGCTGTTTTTT. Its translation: CASSSMGKGDTGELFF.

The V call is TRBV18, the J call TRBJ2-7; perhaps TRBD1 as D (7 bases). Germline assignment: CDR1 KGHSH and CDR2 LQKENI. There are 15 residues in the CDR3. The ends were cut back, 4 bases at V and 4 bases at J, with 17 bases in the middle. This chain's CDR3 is CASSRAGQRGYEQYF. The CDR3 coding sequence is TGTGCCAGCTCACGCGCGGGACAGAGGGGGTACGAGCAGTACTTC. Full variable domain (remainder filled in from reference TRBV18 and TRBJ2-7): NAGVMQNPRHLVRRRGQEARLRCSPMKGHSHVYWYRQLPEEGLKFMVYLQKENIIDESGMPKERFSAEFPKEGPSILRIQQVVRGDSAAYFCASSRAGQRGYEQYFGPGTRLTVT.

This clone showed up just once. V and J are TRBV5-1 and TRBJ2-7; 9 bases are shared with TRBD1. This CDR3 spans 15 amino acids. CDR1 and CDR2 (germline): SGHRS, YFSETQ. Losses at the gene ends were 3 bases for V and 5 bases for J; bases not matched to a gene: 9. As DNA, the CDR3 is TGCGCCAGCAGCTCACCGGGACAGGGTAGCCACGAGCAGTACTTC. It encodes CASSSPGQGSHEQYF.

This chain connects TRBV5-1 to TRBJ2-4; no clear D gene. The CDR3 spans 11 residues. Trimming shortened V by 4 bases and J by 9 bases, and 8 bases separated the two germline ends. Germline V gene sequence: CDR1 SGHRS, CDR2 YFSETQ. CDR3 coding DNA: TGCGCCAGCAGCCTTGTCGGCATTCAGTACTTC. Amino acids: CASSLVGIQYF.

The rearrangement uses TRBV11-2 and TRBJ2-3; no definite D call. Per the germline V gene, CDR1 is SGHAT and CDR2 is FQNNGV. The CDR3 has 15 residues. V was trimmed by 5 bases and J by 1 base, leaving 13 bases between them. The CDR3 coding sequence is TGTGCCAGCAGCCGCGGTGGCCAGGGCACAGATACGCAGTATTTT. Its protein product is CASSRGGQGTDTQYF.

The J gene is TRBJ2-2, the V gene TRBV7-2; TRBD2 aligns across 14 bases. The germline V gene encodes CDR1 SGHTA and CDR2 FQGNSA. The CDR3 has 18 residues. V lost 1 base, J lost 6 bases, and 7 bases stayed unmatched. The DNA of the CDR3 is TGTGCCAGCAGCTTAGGGGGACTAGCGGGAGTTCACTCCGGGGAGCTGTTTTTT. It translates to CASSLGGLAGVHSGELFF.

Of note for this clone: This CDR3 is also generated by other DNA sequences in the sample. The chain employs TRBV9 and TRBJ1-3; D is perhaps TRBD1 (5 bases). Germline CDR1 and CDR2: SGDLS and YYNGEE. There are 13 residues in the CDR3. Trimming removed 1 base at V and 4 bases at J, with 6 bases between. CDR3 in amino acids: CASSVTGGNTIYF. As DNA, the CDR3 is TGTGCCAGCAGCGTAACAGGAGGAAACACCATATATTTT.

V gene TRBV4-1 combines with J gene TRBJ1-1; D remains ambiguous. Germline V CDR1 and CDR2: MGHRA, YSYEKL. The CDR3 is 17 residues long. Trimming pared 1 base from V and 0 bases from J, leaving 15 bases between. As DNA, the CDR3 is TGCGCCAGCAGCCAAGGGGCTGTCGGTATCATGAACACTGAAGCTTTCTTT. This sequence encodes CASSQGAVGIMNTEAFF.

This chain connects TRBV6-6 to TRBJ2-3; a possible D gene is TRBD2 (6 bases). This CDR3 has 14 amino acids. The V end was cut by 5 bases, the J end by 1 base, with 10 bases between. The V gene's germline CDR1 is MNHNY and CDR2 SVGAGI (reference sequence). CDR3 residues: CASSRERGTDTQYF. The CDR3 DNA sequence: TGTGCCAGCAGTCGCGAGCGGGGCACAGATACGCAGTATTTT.

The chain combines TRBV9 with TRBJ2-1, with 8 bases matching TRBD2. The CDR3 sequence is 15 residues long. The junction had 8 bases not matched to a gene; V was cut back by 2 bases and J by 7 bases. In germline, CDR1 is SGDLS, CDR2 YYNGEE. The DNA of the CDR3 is TGTGCCAGCAGCGTGGGCAGCGGGAGTTGGAATGAGCAGTTCTTC. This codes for CASSVGSGSWNEQFF. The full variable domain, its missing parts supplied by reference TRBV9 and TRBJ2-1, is DSGVTQTPKHLITATGQRVTLRCSPRSGDLSVYWYQQSLDQGLQFLIQYYNGEERAKGNILERFSAQQFPDLHSELNLSSLELGDSALYFCASSVGSGSWNEQFFGPGTRLTVL.

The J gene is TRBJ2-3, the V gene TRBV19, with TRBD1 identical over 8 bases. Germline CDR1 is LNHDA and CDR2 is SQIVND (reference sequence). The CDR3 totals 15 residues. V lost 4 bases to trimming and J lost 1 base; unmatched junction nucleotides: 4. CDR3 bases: TGTGCCAGTAGTACTTTCAGGGGGCGCACAGATACGCAGTATTTT. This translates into CASSTFRGRTDTQYF.

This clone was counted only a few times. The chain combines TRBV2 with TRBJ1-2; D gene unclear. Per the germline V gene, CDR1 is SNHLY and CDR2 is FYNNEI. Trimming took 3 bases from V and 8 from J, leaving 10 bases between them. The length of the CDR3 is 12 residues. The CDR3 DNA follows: TGTGCCAGCAGTGAGTCTGAACAGGGCTACACCTTC. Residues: CASSESEQGYTF.

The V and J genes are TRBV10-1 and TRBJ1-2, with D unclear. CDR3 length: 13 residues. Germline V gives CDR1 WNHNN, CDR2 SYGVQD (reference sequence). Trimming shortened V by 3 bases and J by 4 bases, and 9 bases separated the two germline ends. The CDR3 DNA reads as TGCGCCAGCAGTGAAGATCAGCCCTATGGCTACACCTTC. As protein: CASSEDQPYGYTF.

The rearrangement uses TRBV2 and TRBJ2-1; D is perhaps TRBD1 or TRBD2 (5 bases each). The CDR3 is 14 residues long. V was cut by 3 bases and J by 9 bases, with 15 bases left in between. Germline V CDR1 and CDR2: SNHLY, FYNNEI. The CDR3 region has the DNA TGTGCCAGCAGTGAGGAGCACGGGGCCCTTGAGCAGTTCTTC. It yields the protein CASSEEHGALEQFF.

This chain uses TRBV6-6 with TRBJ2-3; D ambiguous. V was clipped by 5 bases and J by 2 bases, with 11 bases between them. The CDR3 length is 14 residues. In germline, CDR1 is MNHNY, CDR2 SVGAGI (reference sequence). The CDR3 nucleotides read TGTGCCAGCAGTACAATCCATACCACAGATACGCAGTATTTT. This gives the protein CASSTIHTTDTQYF.

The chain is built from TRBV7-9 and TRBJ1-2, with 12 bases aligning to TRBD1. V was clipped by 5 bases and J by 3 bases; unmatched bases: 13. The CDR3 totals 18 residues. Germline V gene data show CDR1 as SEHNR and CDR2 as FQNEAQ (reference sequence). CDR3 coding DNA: TGTGCCAGCAGCCGAACTCCTGGGGACAGGGGGCGCGACTATGGCTACACCTTC. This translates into CASSRTPGDRGRDYGYTF. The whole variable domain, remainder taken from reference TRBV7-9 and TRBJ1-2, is DTGVSQNPRHKITKRGQNVTFRCDPISEHNRLYWYRQTLGQGPEFLTYFQNEAQLEKSRLLSDRFSAERPKGSFSTLEIQRTEQGDSAMYLCASSRTPGDRGRDYGYTFGSGTRLTVV.

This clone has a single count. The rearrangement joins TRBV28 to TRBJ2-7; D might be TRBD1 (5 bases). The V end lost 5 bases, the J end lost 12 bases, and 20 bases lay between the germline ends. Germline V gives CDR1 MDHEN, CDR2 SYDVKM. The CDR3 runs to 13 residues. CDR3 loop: CASSPPPGLFLYF. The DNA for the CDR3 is TGTGCCAGCAGTCCCCCTCCAGGGCTCTTTCTGTACTTC.

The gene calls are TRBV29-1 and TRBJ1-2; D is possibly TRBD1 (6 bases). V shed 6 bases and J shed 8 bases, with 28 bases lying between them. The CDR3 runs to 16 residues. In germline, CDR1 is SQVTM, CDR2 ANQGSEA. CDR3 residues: CSVLLDPHHRVKGYTF. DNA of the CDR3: TGCAGCGTCCTATTGGACCCACATCACAGGGTAAAGGGCTACACCTTC.

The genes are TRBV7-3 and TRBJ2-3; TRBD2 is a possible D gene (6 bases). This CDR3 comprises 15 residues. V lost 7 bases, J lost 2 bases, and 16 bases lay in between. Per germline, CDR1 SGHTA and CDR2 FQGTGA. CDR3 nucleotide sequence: TGTGCCAGCAACATCAGGAGGGTTCTCACAGATACGCAGTATTTT. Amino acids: CASNIRRVLTDTQYF.

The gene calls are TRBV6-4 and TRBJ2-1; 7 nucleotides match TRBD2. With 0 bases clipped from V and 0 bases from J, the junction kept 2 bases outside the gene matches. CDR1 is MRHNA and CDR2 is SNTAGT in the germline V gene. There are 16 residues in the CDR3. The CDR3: CASSDSAGSSYNEQFF. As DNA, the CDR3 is TGTGCCAGCAGTGACTCAGCGGGGAGCTCCTACAATGAGCAGTTCTTC.

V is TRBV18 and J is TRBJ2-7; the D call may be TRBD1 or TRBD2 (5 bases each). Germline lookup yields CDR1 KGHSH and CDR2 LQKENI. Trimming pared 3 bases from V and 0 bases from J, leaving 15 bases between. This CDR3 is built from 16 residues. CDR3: CASSPLSGPLSYEQYF. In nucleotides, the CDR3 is TGTGCCAGCTCACCGCTATCGGGACCGCTCTCCTACGAGCAGTACTTC. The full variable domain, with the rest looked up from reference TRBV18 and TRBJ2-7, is NAGVMQNPRHLVRRRGQEARLRCSPMKGHSHVYWYRQLPEEGLKFMVYLQKENIIDESGMPKERFSAEFPKEGPSILRIQQVVRGDSAAYFCASSPLSGPLSYEQYFGPGTRLTVT.

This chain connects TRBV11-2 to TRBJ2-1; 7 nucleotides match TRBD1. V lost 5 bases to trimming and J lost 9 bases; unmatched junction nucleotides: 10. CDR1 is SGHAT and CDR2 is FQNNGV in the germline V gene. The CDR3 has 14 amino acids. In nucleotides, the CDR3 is TGTGCCAGCAGCGTCGTTAGGGGGCGTGGTGAGCAGTTCTTC. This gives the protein CASSVVRGRGEQFF.

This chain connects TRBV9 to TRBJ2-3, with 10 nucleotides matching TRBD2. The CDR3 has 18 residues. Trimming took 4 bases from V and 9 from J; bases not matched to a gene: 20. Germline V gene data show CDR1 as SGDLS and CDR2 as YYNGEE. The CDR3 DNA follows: TGTGCCAGCAGCCGTTCCGGACTAGCGGTGGGGGGGGAAGGAACGCAGTATTTT. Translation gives CASSRSGLAVGGEGTQYF.

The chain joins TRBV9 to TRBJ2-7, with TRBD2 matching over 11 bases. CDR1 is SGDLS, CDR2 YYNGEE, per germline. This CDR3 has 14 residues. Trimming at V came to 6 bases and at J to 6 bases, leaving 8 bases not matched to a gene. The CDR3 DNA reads TGTGCCAGCAACACCGGGACTAGCGGTGGCGAGCAGTACTTC. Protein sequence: CASNTGTSGGEQYF.

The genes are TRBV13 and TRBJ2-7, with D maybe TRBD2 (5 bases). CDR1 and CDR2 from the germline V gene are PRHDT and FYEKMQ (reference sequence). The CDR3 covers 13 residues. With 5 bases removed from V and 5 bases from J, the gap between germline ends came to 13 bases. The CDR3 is CASSPGPGDEQYF. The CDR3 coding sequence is TGTGCCAGCAGCCCCGGGCCCGGGGACGAGCAGTACTTC.

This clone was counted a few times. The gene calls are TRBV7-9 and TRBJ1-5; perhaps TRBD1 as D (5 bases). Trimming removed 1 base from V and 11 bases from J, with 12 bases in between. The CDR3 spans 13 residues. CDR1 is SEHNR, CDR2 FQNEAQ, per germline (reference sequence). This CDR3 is CASSLGQGTSQHF. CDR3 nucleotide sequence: TGTGCCAGCAGCTTAGGGCAGGGTACGTCCCAGCATTTT.

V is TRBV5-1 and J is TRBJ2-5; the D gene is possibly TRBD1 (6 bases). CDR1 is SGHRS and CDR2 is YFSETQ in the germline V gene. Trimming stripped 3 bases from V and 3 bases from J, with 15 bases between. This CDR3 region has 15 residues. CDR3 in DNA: TGCGCCAGCAGCTCCCTTGGGACAAGAGAAGAGACCCAGTACTTC. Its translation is CASSSLGTREETQYF.

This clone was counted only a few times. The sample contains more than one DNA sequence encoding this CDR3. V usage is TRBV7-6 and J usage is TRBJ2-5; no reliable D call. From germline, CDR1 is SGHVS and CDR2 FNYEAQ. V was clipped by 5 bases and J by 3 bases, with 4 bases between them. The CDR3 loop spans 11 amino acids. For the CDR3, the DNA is TGTGCCAGCAGCATAGAAGAGACCCAGTACTTC. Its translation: CASSIEETQYF. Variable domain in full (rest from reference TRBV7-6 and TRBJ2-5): GAGVSQSPRYKVTKRGQDVALRCDPISGHVSLYWYRQALGQGPEFLTYFNYEAQQDKSGLPNDRFSAERPEGSISTLTIQRTEQRDSAMYRCASSIEETQYFGPGTRLLVL.

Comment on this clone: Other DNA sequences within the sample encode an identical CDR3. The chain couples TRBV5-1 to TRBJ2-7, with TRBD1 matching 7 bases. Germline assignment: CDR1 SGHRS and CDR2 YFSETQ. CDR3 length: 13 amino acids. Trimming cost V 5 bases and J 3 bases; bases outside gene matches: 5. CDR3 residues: CASSSGQIYEQYF. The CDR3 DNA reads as TGCGCCAGCAGTTCGGGACAGATCTACGAGCAGTACTTC.